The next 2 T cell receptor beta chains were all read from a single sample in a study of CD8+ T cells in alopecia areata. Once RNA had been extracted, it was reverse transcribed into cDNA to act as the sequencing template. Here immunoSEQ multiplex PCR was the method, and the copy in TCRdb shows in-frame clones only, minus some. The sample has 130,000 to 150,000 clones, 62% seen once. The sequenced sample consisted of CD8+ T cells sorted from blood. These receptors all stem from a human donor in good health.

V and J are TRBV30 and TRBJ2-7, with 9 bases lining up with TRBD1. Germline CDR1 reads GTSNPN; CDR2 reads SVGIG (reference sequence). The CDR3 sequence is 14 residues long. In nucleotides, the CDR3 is TGTGCTCATACTGGCGGGACAGGGCCCAACGAGCAGTACTTC. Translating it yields CAHTGGTGPNEQYF.

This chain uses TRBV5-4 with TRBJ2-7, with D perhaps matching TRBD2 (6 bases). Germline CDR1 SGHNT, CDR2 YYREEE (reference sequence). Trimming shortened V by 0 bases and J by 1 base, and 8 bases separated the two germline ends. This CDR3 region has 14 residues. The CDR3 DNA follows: TGTGCCAGCAGCTTGGCAGGGAGGTCCTACGAGCAGTACTTC. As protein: CASSLAGRSYEQYF.